Below, 17 T cell receptor beta chains from the same sample are listed, as sequenced in a study of blood T cell repertoires in COVID-19. TCRdb keeps only in-frame clones here, not all; method: immunoSEQ multiplex PCR. Seen here are some 250,000 clones, 88% observed once, and the top ten hold about 0.99%. Sequencing was done on a sample of peripheral blood. Every receptor here comes from a woman in her forties who had recovered from COVID-19.

V usage is TRBV10-3 and J usage is TRBJ2-1, with 8 bases lining up with TRBD2. The trim removed 5 bases at V and 2 bases at J, leaving 8 bases unmatched. Per the germline V gene, CDR1 is ENHRY and CDR2 is SYGVKD. The CDR3 spans 16 residues. CDR3 in DNA: TGTGCCATCAGTCGACTAGCGAGTGCAACCTACAATGAGCAGTTCTTC. It codes for CAISRLASATYNEQFF.

This clone came up once. J is TRBJ1-2 and V is TRBV9; 7 bases agree with TRBD1. J lost 4 bases, V lost 6 bases, and 9 bases had no gene match. CDR3 length: 14 residues. Germline V gene data show CDR1 as SGDLS and CDR2 as YYNGEE. The CDR3 loop reads CASTPPDRAYGYTF. Here the CDR3 DNA reads TGTGCCAGCACCCCCCCCGACAGGGCCTATGGCTACACCTTC.

This rearrangement joins TRBV14 to TRBJ1-6; D is perhaps TRBD1 (5 bases). Per the germline V gene, CDR1 is SGHDN and CDR2 is FVKESK. Trimming pared 4 bases from V and 4 bases from J, leaving 11 bases between. The CDR3 contains 15 residues. DNA of the CDR3: TGTGCCAGCAGCCTTACCGGGGGATATAATTCACCCCTCCACTTT. Encoded protein: CASSLTGGYNSPLHF.

This clone was recorded once. J is TRBJ2-2 and V is TRBV7-2; 7 positions agree with TRBD2. Germline-derived CDR1 and CDR2 are SGHTA and FQGNSA. This CDR3 contains 16 residues. With V trimmed by 4 bases and J by 5 bases, 10 bases remained unmatched. CDR3 in DNA: TGTGCCAGCAGCTCCTCGGCCCAGGGAGGGACCGGGGAGCTGTTTTTT. This sequence encodes CASSSSAQGGTGELFF.

With respect to this clone: The same CDR3 also results from other DNA sequences found in this sample. The CDR3 DNA reads as TGTGCCAGCAGCCCCACTAGCGGGGGGGGCACAGATACGCAGTATTTT. Residues: CASSPTSGGGTDTQYF. This rearrangement joins TRBV5-4 to TRBJ2-3; 13 bases line up with TRBD2. Trimming removed 4 bases from V and 1 base from J; junction bases left unmatched: 3. This CDR3 has 16 residues. Germline V CDR1 and CDR2: SGHNT, YYREEE (reference sequence).

The rearrangement links TRBV4-1 to TRBJ1-4; TRBD1 agrees at 12 bases. The CDR3 spans 15 residues. Germline assignment: CDR1 MGHRA and CDR2 YSYEKL. With V trimmed by 1 base and J by 11 bases, 5 bases remained unmatched. The CDR3 DNA reads TGCGCCAGCAGCCAAGTAGGGACAGGGGGCGGGAAACTGTTTTTT. As protein: CASSQVGTGGGKLFF.

The V and J genes are TRBV4-3 and TRBJ2-6, with 7 nucleotides matching TRBD2. The junction had 1 base not matched to a gene; V was cut back by 4 bases and J by 1 base. The germline CDR1 and CDR2 sequences are LGHNA and YSLEER. This CDR3 spans 15 amino acids. The CDR3 DNA follows: TGCGCCAGCAGCCCGGGGGGATCTGGGGCCAACGTCCTGACTTTC. Protein product: CASSPGGSGANVLTF.

The chain couples TRBV5-8 to TRBJ2-7; D remains unclear. The CDR3 has 12 amino acids. Germline values: CDR1 SGHTS, CDR2 YDEGEE. Trimming pared 3 bases from V and 0 bases from J, leaving 4 bases between. CDR3 DNA sequence: TGTGCCAGCAGCTGGAGCTCCTACGAGCAGTACTTC. Protein product: CASSWSSYEQYF.

The chain carries TRBV27 and TRBJ1-2; 10 nucleotides line up with TRBD1. Germline CDR1 is MNHEY and CDR2 is SMNVEV (reference sequence). This CDR3 comprises 14 residues. V was clipped by 4 bases and J by 8 bases; unmatched bases: 7. The CDR3 sequence: CASSWGWGQGGYTF. The DNA of the CDR3 is TGTGCCAGCAGTTGGGGCTGGGGACAGGGGGGCTACACCTTC.

The CDR3 spells CASSMGLAMAGELFF. The CDR3 coding sequence is TGTGCCAGTAGTATGGGGCTAGCGATGGCCGGGGAGCTGTTTTTT. The chain combines TRBV19 with TRBJ2-2, with D perhaps matching TRBD2 (6 bases). Germline loops: CDR1 LNHDA, CDR2 SQIVND (reference sequence). V lost 3 bases to trimming and J lost 6 bases, with 14 bases between them. This CDR3 is built from 15 residues. The complete variable domain, with remaining parts taken from reference TRBV19 and TRBJ2-2, reads DGGITQSPKYLFRKEGQNVTLSCEQNLNHDAMYWYRQDPGQGLRLIYYSQIVNDFQKGDIAEGYSVSREKKESFPLTVTSAQKNPTAFYLCASSMGLAMAGELFFGEGSRLTVL.

This chain joins TRBV19 and TRBJ1-2; no clear D. Germline V gene sequence: CDR1 LNHDA, CDR2 SQIVND (reference sequence). Trimming took off 7 bases at V and 4 bases at J, with 13 bases between the two ends. This CDR3 spans 13 amino acids. The CDR3 DNA sequence: TGTGCCAGTACCCCGGCCGGCGGCTATGGCTACACCTTC. It is translated as CASTPAGGYGYTF.

The V call is TRBV6-5, the J call TRBJ1-5, with a weak D call TRBD1 (5 bases). Germline CDR1 reads MNHEY; CDR2 reads SVGAGI. Trimming cost V 11 bases and J 4 bases, with 15 bases left between them. This CDR3 comprises 13 residues. The CDR3 nucleotides read TGTGCCGCGGGGGACGGTCCTAATCAGCCCCAGCATTTT. Amino acid sequence: CAAGDGPNQPQHF.

The rearrangement links TRBV10-2 to TRBJ1-5; 8 bases fit TRBD1. The length of the CDR3 is 13 residues. The germline gives CDR1 WSHSY, CDR2 SAAADI. The junction had 2 bases not matched to a gene; V was cut back by 3 bases and J by 7 bases. DNA for the CDR3: TGCGCCAGCAGTGACGACAGGGGACAGCCCCAGCATTTT. Translated, it gives CASSDDRGQPQHF.

This clone has a single count. V usage is TRBV3-1 (or the pseudogene TRBV3-2) and J usage is TRBJ2-7; 8 nucleotides match TRBD1. Trimming removed 4 bases from V and 2 bases from J; junction bases left unmatched: 13. The CDR3 loop spans 17 amino acids. CDR1 LGHDT and CDR2 YNNKEL come from the germline V gene (reference sequence). The CDR3 protein is CASSPWRGQAGAYEQYF. The CDR3 DNA reads as TGTGCCAGCAGCCCCTGGCGGGGACAGGCAGGGGCCTACGAGCAGTACTTC.

In its sample, this clone was seen once. This sequence joins TRBV6-5 and TRBJ1-6, with 8 bases aligning to TRBD1. The V and J ends lost 6 bases and 8 bases, in that order; junction bases with no gene match: 9. Germline CDR1 is MNHEY and CDR2 is SVGAGI. The CDR3 consists of 15 residues. The CDR3 sequence is CASSQGQGPYSPLHF. CDR3 nucleotides: TGTGCCAGCAGCCAAGGACAGGGACCTTATTCACCCCTCCACTTT.

With regard to this clone: No conserved phenylalanine or tryptophan is present at the end of the CDR3, so a read error is the likely explanation. Because the CDR3's place on the DNA is in doubt, the DNA is left out and the CDR3 is given as listed by TCRdb. The chain employs TRBV30 and TRBJ1-1; the DNA was not used to check the table's D call, TRBD1. CDR1 GTSNPN and CDR2 SVGIG come from the germline V gene (reference sequence). The CDR3 adds up to 9 amino acids, both ends counted. CDR3 loop: CAWSHRGPI.

Comments on this clone: Likely a read error: the CDR3 ends without its conserved phenylalanine or tryptophan. The DNA is omitted, as the CDR3 cannot be located on it reliably, and the CDR3 follows TCRdb's listing. The chain is built from TRBV28 and TRBJ1-2; the table gives TRBD1 as D, unverified against the DNA. The CDR3 spans 12 residues, counting both ends. Per the germline V gene, CDR1 is MDHEN and CDR2 is SYDVKM. The CDR3 spells CASSPPGGPAIG.